These T cell receptor beta chains were read from a single sample in a study of regulatory T cells in long-lasting Graves disease. One entry per CDR3 protein, called by TCRdb with MiXCR from the multiplex PCR reads. The sample holds some 500,000 distinct CDR3 sequences; approximately 13% are singletons and the top ten take over 7.5%. These data were likewise used in another study, on T cells in Graves' hyperthyroidism and ophthalmopathy.

Sample: peripheral blood mononuclear cells (PBMCs), taken at new diagnosis, from a patient treated with antithyroid drugs. The receptors here all came from a man aged 25-45 years with Graves disease. The CDR3 runs from the conserved cysteine through the conserved F or W. D genes are given only for firm matches. Expanded clones are given a class, and other clones once, few, many or no size at all.

d_call	v_call	clone_size	j_call	cdr3_aa	cdr3_nt
TRBD2	TRBV27	many	TRBJ2-7	CASSFQGGSEQYF	TGTGCCAGCAGTTTCCAGGGAGGGTCCGAGCAGTACTTC
-	TRBV5-1	many	TRBJ1-1	CASSTFAGEAYTEAFF	TGCGCCAGCAGCACGTTTGCTGGGGAGGCGTACACTGAAGCTTTCTTT
TRBD2	TRBV3-1	many	TRBJ2-1	CASSVRGGGSWNEQFF	TGTGCCAGCAGCGTCCGGGGGGGCGGGAGCTGGAATGAGCAGTTCTTC
-	TRBV20-1	many	TRBJ2-7	CSALKGPGGTYEQYF	TGCAGTGCCCTAAAAGGACCAGGGGGGACCTACGAGCAGTACTTC
TRBD1	TRBV6-1	many	TRBJ2-7	CASSQTGSEQYF	TGTGCCAGCAGTCAGACAGGGTCCGAGCAGTACTTC
TRBD1	TRBV29-1	many	TRBJ2-1	CSVVDRGLDEQFF	TGCAGCGTTGTGGACAGGGGGCTAGATGAGCAGTTCTTC
-	TRBV9	-	TRBJ2-1	CASSGGGPYNEQFF	TGTGCCAGCAGCGGGGGCGGTCCCTACAATGAGCAGTTCTTC
TRBD2	TRBV12-3/TRBV12-4	-	TRBJ2-1	CASRHTGTSGSQSYNEQFF	TGTGCCAGCAGGCACACCGGGACTAGCGGGAGTCAAAGCTACAATGAGCAGTTCTTC
-	TRBV5-1	-	TRBJ1-3	CASSPTGVENTIYF	TGCGCCAGCAGCCCGACGGGGGTGGAAAACACCATATATTTT
-	TRBV5-1	many	TRBJ2-3	CASSLAGGRTPDTQYF	TGCGCCAGCAGCTTGGCCGGTGGTAGGACTCCAGATACGCAGTATTTT
-	TRBV9	many	TRBJ2-1	CASSRFASSYNEQFF	TGTGCCAGCAGTCGGTTTGCTAGCTCCTACAATGAGCAGTTCTTC
TRBD1	TRBV6-1	-	TRBJ1-4	CASSEAEGQGEKLFF	TGTGCCAGCAGTGAAGCGGAGGGACAGGGCGAAAAACTGTTTTTT
TRBD2	TRBV20-1	many	TRBJ2-7	CSAPATAGAFYEQYF	TGCAGTGCCCCTGCCACCGCGGGAGCCTTCTACGAGCAGTACTTC
-	TRBV5-1	-	TRBJ2-5	CASSPHDDQETQYF	TGCGCCAGCAGCCCGCACGACGACCAAGAGACCCAGTACTTC
-	TRBV29-1	many	TRBJ1-1	CSVEGVGTEAFF	TGCAGCGTTGAAGGGGTTGGTACTGAAGCTTTCTTT
TRBD1	TRBV11-1	few	TRBJ2-7	CASSSVYRGDYEQYF	TGTGCCAGCAGCTCTGTTTACAGGGGGGACTACGAGCAGTACTTC
TRBD2	TRBV29-1	-	TRBJ2-4	CSVAFLGGSGTKNIQYF	TGCAGCGTTGCCTTCCTTGGGGGGAGCGGGACCAAAAACATTCAGTACTTC
-	TRBV12-3/TRBV12-4	many	TRBJ1-1	CASSAGLGSTEAFF	TGTGCCAGCAGTGCGGGACTAGGGAGCACTGAAGCTTTCTTT
TRBD2	TRBV9	many	TRBJ2-1	CASSVAAGGNEQFF	TGTGCCAGCAGCGTAGCAGCGGGAGGCAATGAGCAGTTCTTC
TRBD2	TRBV3-1	many	TRBJ2-3	CASSQLTSGLTDTQYF	TGTGCCAGCAGCCAACTAACTAGCGGCCTCACAGATACGCAGTATTTT
-	TRBV15	-	TRBJ2-1	CATSKTGSLEQFF	TGTGCCACTAGCAAAACAGGGTCACTGGAGCAGTTCTTC
-	TRBV2	many	TRBJ2-4	CASSGLVRSSKNIQYF	TGTGCCAGCAGTGGGCTCGTTCGCTCGTCCAAAAACATTCAGTACTTC
TRBD2	TRBV2	many	TRBJ2-1	CASSEVDWGGRGNEQFF	TGTGCCAGCAGTGAAGTGGACTGGGGCGGGAGGGGGAATGAGCAGTTCTTC
-	TRBV27	many	TRBJ2-1	CASSSSGWGRVHEQFF	TGTGCCAGCAGCTCCTCCGGTTGGGGGCGCGTGCATGAGCAGTTCTTC
TRBD2	TRBV7-3	-	TRBJ2-5	CASSWTGTREETQYF	TGTGCCAGCAGCTGGACCGGGACTAGAGAAGAGACCCAGTACTTC
TRBD1	TRBV10-3	-	TRBJ2-3	CAISEQGASTDTQYF	TGTGCCATCAGTGAACAGGGGGCTAGCACAGATACGCAGTATTTT
-	TRBV30	-	TRBJ2-5	CAWSVGDLETQYF	TGTGCCTGGAGTGTAGGGGACCTGGAGACCCAGTACTTC
-	TRBV19	-	TRBJ2-6	CASSTSGQRKSSGANVLTF	TGTGCCAGTAGTACCAGTGGACAGCGTAAAAGCTCTGGGGCCAACGTCCTGACTTTC
-	TRBV27	many	TRBJ2-1	CASSLWLEDEQFF	TGTGCCAGCAGTTTATGGCTCGAAGATGAGCAGTTCTTC
-	TRBV10-1	few	TRBJ2-3	CASSESLDSADTQYF	TGCGCCAGCAGTGAGAGCCTAGACAGCGCAGATACGCAGTATTTT
TRBD2	TRBV3-1	many	TRBJ2-1	CASSQDYRLAQQFF	TGTGCCAGCAGCCAAGATTACCGACTAGCGCAACAGTTCTTC
-	TRBV7-2	many	TRBJ2-3	CASSLRIASTDTQYF	TGTGCCAGCAGCTTACGAATTGCTAGCACAGATACGCAGTATTTT
-	TRBV30	many	TRBJ1-1	CAWNWGQGTEAFF	TGTGCCTGGAACTGGGGGCAAGGGACTGAAGCTTTCTTT
-	TRBV7-7	many	TRBJ2-7	CASSFGVQGEQYF	TGTGCCAGCAGCTTTGGCGTTCAGGGCGAGCAGTACTTC
-	TRBV6-1	few	TRBJ2-6	CASRGLGANVLTF	TGTGCCAGCAGGGGGCTAGGGGCCAACGTCCTGACTTTC
TRBD2	TRBV24-1	many	TRBJ2-2	CATSEPGTSGGNTGELFF	TGTGCCACCAGTGAACCGGGGACTAGCGGGGGAAACACCGGGGAGCTGTTTTTT
TRBD2	TRBV20-1	many	TRBJ2-1	CSAAGREQDYNEQFF	TGCAGTGCGGCGGGGCGGGAGCAGGACTACAATGAGCAGTTCTTC
-	TRBV18	-	TRBJ2-3	CASSQGLSSGTQYF	TGTGCCAGCTCACAAGGGCTTTCCTCGGGTACGCAGTATTTT
TRBD1	TRBV18	-	TRBJ1-4	CASSPRGQLNEELFF	TGTGCCAGCTCACCACGGGGACAGCTTAATGAAGAACTGTTTTTT
-	TRBV5-1	many	TRBJ2-7	CASSFPSTSTSSYEQYF	TGCGCCAGCAGCTTCCCATCAACGTCTACCTCGTCCTACGAGCAGTACTTC
-	TRBV7-3	many	TRBJ2-7	CASSKGGGAFAYEQYF	TGTGCCAGCTCCAAAGGGGGAGGGGCCTTTGCCTACGAGCAGTACTTC
-	TRBV19	-	TRBJ2-3	CASADERGADTQYF	TGTGCCAGTGCCGACGAGAGGGGGGCAGATACGCAGTATTTT
-	TRBV5-1	-	TRBJ1-6	CASSWGTSRSPLHF	TGCGCCAGCAGCTGGGGGACCTCTCGGTCACCCCTCCACTTT
TRBD2	TRBV30	-	TRBJ2-5	CAVGLAGSQETQYF	TGTGCAGTAGGGCTAGCGGGTTCGCAAGAGACCCAGTACTTC
TRBD2	TRBV24-1	-	TRBJ2-1	CATSLAGSSNEQFF	TGTGCCACCAGTTTAGCGGGGTCCTCCAATGAGCAGTTCTTC
-	TRBV3-1	-	TRBJ1-2	CASSQDTDGYTF	TGTGCCAGCAGCCAAGACACGGACGGCTACACCTTC
-	TRBV5-1	many	TRBJ2-1	CASSLEQGEQFF	TGTGCCAGCAGCTTAGAACAGGGTGAGCAGTTCTTC
-	TRBV3-1	many	TRBJ1-5	CASSRARGFNQPQHF	TGTGCCAGCAGCCGAGCCAGGGGCTTTAATCAGCCCCAGCATTTT
-	TRBV29-1	many	TRBJ1-1	CSEGGMNTEAFF	TGCAGCGAGGGGGGCATGAACACTGAAGCTTTCTTT